This entry lists 17 T cell receptor beta chains sequenced from one sample in a study of T-cell reconstitution after alpha-beta-depleted transplantation in children. Preparation of the TCRbeta library involved a method that used unique molecular identifiers. Each CDR3 protein is one row after TCRdb ran MiXCR on the PCR reads. The repertoire holds about 500,000 distinct CDR3 sequences, with about 31% as singletons. The source material was PBMCs from the stem cell graft donor, sampled from the stem cell graft. These receptors all stem from a human donor who donated a stem cell graft to a child with aplastic anemia.

The chain recombines TRBV11-2 with TRBJ1-1; D remains unclear. Germline lookup yields CDR1 SGHAT and CDR2 FQNNGV. Trimming left V 10 bases short and J 0 bases short, with 15 bases between. CDR3 size: 14 residues. The CDR3 loop reads CATQLQGLNTEAFF. In DNA form, the CDR3 reads TGTGCCACCCAACTCCAAGGGTTGAACACTGAAGCTTTCTTT.

The rearrangement joins TRBV5-1 to TRBJ2-5; D unclear. Germline V gives CDR1 SGHRS, CDR2 YFSETQ. V was clipped by 7 bases and J by 2 bases, with 12 bases between them. This CDR3 is built from 13 residues. CDR3 DNA sequence: TGCGCCAGCGGCATTGGGCGTCAAGAGACCCAGTACTTC. It encodes CASGIGRQETQYF.

This clonotype turned up a few times. The chain has TRBV9 and TRBJ2-1; D is ambiguous. The CDR3 length is 12 residues. The germline V and J ends were trimmed by 4 bases and 9 bases, with 11 bases remaining between them. CDR1 SGDLS and CDR2 YYNGEE come from the germline V gene. CDR3 region: CASSSPVGEQFF. The DNA of the CDR3 is TGTGCCAGCAGCTCCCCGGTGGGTGAGCAGTTCTTC.

V gene TRBV5-6 combines with J gene TRBJ1-6, with TRBD1 identical over 8 bases. Trimming took 4 bases from V and 2 from J; bases not matched to a gene: 11. CDR3 length: 18 residues. Germline loops: CDR1 SGHDT, CDR2 YYEEEE. Here the CDR3 DNA reads TGTGCCAGCAGCCTTTGGGTGGGGACAGGTGCCTATAATTCACCCCTCCACTTT. This codes for CASSLWVGTGAYNSPLHF.

The chain couples TRBV6-5 to TRBJ1-1; D possibly corresponds to TRBD1 (6 bases). Germline V lookup: CDR1 MNHEY, CDR2 SVGAGI. The CDR3 spans 14 residues. The V end lost 0 bases, the J end lost 8 bases, and 13 bases lay between the germline ends. The CDR3 loop is CASSYSIPGTEAFF. CDR3 nucleotide sequence: TGTGCCAGCAGTTACTCGATTCCCGGGACAGAAGCTTTCTTT.

Only a few counts were recorded for this clonotype. The V gene is TRBV7-6, the J gene TRBJ2-1, with D possibly TRBD2 on 5 matching bases. Germline V lookup: CDR1 SGHVS, CDR2 FNYEAQ. V was trimmed by 1 base and J by 9 bases, leaving 10 bases between them. The CDR3 sequence is 13 residues long. This chain's CDR3 is CASSLGSGTEQFF. DNA of the CDR3: TGTGCCAGCAGCTTAGGGAGCGGTACTGAGCAGTTCTTC.

This clonotype was seen only a few times. The chain employs TRBV12-3 or TRBV12-4 and TRBJ2-3; 9 bases fit TRBD1. The CDR3 extends over 16 amino acids. V lost 6 bases to trimming and J lost 5 bases; unmatched junction nucleotides: 12. DNA of the CDR3: TGTGCCAGCAGACCCGGGACAGGGCATGTTATAGATACGCAGTATTTT. Its translation is CASRPGTGHVIDTQYF.

The CDR3, as DNA: TGTGCCAGCAGCCTCGGACTAGCGGGAGGACTTAACACAGATACGCAGTATTTT. It is translated as CASSLGLAGGLNTDTQYF. The chain couples TRBV11-2 to TRBJ2-3; 14 nucleotides match TRBD2. Looked up from germline, CDR1 is SGHAT and CDR2 is FQNNGV. Trimming removed 5 bases from V and 2 bases from J; junction bases left unmatched: 9. The CDR3 runs to 18 residues.

V and J are TRBV20-1 and TRBJ1-2; D ambiguous. V was clipped by 4 bases and J by 4 bases, with 13 bases between them. The CDR3 is 13 residues long. The germline gives CDR1 DFQATT, CDR2 SNEGSKA (reference sequence). The CDR3 DNA reads as TGCAGTGCTACCAGTGGGGAACCCTATGGCTACACCTTC. This codes for CSATSGEPYGYTF.

In its sample, this clonotype was seen a few times. One end of the junction varies from germline; a read error may be responsible. CDR3 protein: CASSDPGRMNTEAFF. CDR3 nucleotides: TGTGCCAGCAGTGACCCGGGCAGAATGAACACTGAAGCCTTCTTT. The V and J genes are TRBV12-3 or TRBV12-4 and TRBJ1-1, with D unclear. The CDR3 sequence is 15 residues long.

This clonotype came up a few times. The chain couples TRBV12-3 or TRBV12-4 to TRBJ1-5; tentatively, D is TRBD1 (5 bases). This CDR3 has 14 residues. The ends were cut back, 10 bases at V and 0 bases at J, with 13 bases in the middle. CDR3 nucleotides: TGTGCCATCTCTCGGGGGACTAGCAATCAGCCCCAGCATTTT. This translates into CAISRGTSNQPQHF.

This clonotype was observed a handful of times. V and J are TRBV6-2 or TRBV6-3 and TRBJ2-7; 7 bases line up with TRBD1. CDR1 is MNHEY and CDR2 is SVGEGT in the germline V gene. CDR3 size: 13 residues. The trim removed 6 bases at V and 0 bases at J, leaving 2 bases unmatched. CDR3 amino acids: CASRAGGSYEQYF. CDR3 nucleotide sequence: TGTGCCAGCAGGGCAGGGGGCTCCTACGAGCAGTACTTC.

This chain connects TRBV24-1 to TRBJ2-3, with unresolved D. The CDR3 loop spans 14 amino acids. The germline V gene encodes CDR1 KGHDR and CDR2 SFDVKD. V was pared by 1 base and J by 3 bases, with 7 bases between. CDR3 DNA: TGTGCCACCAGTGATTTAGCGCTTACAGATACGCAGTATTTT. Translation gives CATSDLALTDTQYF.

This clonotype occurred a few times. CDR3 DNA sequence: TGTGCCAGCAGTTACACCGGGTTGGTAAACATTCAGTACTTC. Translating gives CASSYTGLVNIQYF. This rearrangement joins TRBV6-2 or TRBV6-3 to TRBJ2-4; D call uncertain. This CDR3 has 14 residues. CDR1 and CDR2 from the germline V gene are MNHEY and SVGEGT. Trimming removed 2 bases at V and 6 bases at J, with 11 bases between.

Written as DNA, the CDR3 is TGTGCCATCAGTGAGGCCCTTCACGCGTCGGCGGTCAATGAGCAGTTCTTC. Amino acid sequence: CAISEALHASAVNEQFF. The rearrangement uses TRBV10-3 and TRBJ2-1, with unresolved D. Looked up from germline, CDR1 is ENHRY and CDR2 is SYGVKD. The CDR3 sequence is 17 residues long. Trimming cost V 2 bases and J 6 bases, with 20 bases left between them.

Turning to this clonotype: An end of the junction does not agree with germline; a read error may underlie this. V gene TRBV7-3 combines with J gene TRBJ2-6, with D possibly matching TRBD2 (7 bases). The CDR3 has 14 amino acids. Looked up from germline, CDR1 is SGHTA and CDR2 is FQGTGA. The CDR3 nucleotides are TGTGCCAGCAGCCCTTTCGCGGGGGCCAACGGCCTGACTTTC. Its translation: CASSPFAGANGLTF.

This chain connects TRBV20-1 to TRBJ1-1; D call uncertain. Germline V gene sequence: CDR1 DFQATT, CDR2 SNEGSKA (reference sequence). V gave up 1 base and J gave up 0 bases, with 21 bases separating them. The CDR3 loop spans 18 amino acids. The CDR3 protein is CSARGLRPPVSLNTEAFF. DNA of the CDR3: TGCAGTGCTAGAGGTTTAAGGCCGCCGGTCTCTTTGAACACTGAAGCTTTCTTT.